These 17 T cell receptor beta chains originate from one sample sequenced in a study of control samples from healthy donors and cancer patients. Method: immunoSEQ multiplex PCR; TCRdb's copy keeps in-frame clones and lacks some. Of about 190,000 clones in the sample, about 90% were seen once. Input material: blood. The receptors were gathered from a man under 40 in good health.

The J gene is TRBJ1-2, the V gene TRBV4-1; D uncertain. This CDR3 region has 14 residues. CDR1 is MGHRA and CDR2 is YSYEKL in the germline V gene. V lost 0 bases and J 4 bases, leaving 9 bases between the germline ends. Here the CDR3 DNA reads TGCGCCAGCAGCCAAGATTTGGGTCTCTATGGCTACACCTTC. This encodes CASSQDLGLYGYTF.

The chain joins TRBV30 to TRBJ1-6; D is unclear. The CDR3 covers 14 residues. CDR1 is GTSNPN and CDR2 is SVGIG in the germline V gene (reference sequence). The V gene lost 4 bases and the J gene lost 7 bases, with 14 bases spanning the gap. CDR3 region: CAWNLNTGNSPLHF. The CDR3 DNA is TGTGCCTGGAACTTAAATACGGGGAATTCACCCCTCCACTTT.

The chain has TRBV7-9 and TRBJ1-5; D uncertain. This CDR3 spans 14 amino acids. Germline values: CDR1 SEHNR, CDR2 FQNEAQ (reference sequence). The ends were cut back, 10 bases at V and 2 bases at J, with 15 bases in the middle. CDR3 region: CATPRVQGNQPQHF. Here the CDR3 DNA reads TGTGCCACTCCGCGGGTTCAGGGCAATCAGCCCCAGCATTTT.

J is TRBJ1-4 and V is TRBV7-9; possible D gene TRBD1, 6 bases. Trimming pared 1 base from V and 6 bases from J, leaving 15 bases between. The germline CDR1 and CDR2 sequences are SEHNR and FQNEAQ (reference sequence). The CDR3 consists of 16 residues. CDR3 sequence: CASSLDVQGLYEKLFF. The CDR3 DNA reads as TGTGCCAGCAGCTTAGATGTTCAGGGGTTGTATGAAAAACTGTTTTTT.

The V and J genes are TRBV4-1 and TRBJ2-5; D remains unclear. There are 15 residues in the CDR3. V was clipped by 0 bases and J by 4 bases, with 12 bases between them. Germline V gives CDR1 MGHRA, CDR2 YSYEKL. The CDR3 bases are TGCGCCAGCAGCCAAGATCTTACCCTCGTAGAGACCCAGTACTTC. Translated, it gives CASSQDLTLVETQYF.

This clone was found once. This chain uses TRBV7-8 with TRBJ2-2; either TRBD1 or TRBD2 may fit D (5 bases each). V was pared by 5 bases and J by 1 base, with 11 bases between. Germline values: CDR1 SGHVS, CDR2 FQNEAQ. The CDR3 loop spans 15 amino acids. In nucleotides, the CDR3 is TGTGCCAGCAGCCCGGGGACGGGGAACACCGGGGAGCTGTTTTTT. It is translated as CASSPGTGNTGELFF. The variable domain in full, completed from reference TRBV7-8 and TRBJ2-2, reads GAGVSQSPRYKVAKRGQDVALRCDPISGHVSLFWYQQALGQGPEFLTYFQNEAQLDKSGLPSDRFFAERPEGSVSTLKIQRTQQEDSAVYLCASSPGTGNTGELFFGEGSRLTVL.

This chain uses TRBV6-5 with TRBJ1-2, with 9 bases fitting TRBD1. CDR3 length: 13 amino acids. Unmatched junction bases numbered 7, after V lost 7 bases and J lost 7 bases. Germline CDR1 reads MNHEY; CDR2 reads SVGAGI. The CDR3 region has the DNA TGTGCCAGCAAGTTTCGGACAGGGGTTGGCTACACCTTC. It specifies CASKFRTGVGYTF.

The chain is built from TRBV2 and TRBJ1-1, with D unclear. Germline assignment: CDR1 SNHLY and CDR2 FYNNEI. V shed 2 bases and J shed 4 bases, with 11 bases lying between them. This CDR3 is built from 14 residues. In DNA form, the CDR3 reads TGTGCCAGCAGTGAAACGGTCCGGGCCACTGAAGCTTTCTTT. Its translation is CASSETVRATEAFF. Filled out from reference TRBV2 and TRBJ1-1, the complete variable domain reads EPEVTQTPSHQVTQMGQEVILRCVPISNHLYFYWYRQILGQKVEFLVSFYNNEISEKSEIFDDQFSVERPDGSNFTLKIRSTKLEDSAMYFCASSETVRATEAFFGQGTRLTVV.

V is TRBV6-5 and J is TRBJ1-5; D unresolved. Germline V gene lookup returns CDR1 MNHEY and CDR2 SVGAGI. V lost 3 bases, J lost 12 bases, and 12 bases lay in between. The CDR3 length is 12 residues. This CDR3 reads CASSYDGRDQHF. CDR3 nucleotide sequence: TGTGCCAGCAGTTATGATGGTCGGGACCAGCATTTT.

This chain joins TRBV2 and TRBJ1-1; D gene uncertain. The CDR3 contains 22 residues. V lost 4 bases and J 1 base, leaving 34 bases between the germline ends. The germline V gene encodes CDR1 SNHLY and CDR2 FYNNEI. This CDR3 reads CASSVFFDWRKGASSENTEAFF. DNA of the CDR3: TGTGCCAGCAGTGTCTTTTTCGATTGGCGTAAGGGCGCAAGTTCGGAGAACACTGAAGCTTTCTTT.

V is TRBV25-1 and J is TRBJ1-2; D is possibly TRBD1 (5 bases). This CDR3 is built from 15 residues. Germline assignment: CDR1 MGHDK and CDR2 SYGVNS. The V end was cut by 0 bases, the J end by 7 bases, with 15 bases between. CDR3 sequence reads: CASSEYSAGRSGYTF. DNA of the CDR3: TGTGCCAGCAGTGAATATAGCGCAGGGAGGAGTGGCTACACCTTC.

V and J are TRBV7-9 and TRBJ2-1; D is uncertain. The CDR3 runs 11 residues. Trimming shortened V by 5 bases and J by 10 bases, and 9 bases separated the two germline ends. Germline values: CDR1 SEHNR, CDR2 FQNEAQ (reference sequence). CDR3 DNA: TGTGCCAGCAGCGGCTGGGTAGAGCAGTTCTTC. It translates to CASSGWVEQFF. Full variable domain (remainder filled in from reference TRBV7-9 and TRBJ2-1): DTGVSQNPRHKITKRGQNVTFRCDPISEHNRLYWYRQTLGQGPEFLTYFQNEAQLEKSRLLSDRFSAERPKGSFSTLEIQRTEQGDSAMYLCASSGWVEQFFGPGTRLTVL.

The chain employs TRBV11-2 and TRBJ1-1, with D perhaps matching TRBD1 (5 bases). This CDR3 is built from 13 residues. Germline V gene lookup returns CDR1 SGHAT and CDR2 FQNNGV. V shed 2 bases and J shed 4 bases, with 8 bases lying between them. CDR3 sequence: CASSLSGVTEAFF. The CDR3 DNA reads TGTGCCAGCAGCTTATCGGGGGTCACTGAAGCTTTCTTT.

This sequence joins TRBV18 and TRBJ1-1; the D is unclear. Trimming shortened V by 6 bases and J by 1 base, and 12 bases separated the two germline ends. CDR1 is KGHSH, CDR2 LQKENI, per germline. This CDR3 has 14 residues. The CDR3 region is CASSHKEANTEAFF. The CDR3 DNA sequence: TGTGCCAGCTCCCATAAGGAGGCGAACACTGAAGCTTTCTTT.

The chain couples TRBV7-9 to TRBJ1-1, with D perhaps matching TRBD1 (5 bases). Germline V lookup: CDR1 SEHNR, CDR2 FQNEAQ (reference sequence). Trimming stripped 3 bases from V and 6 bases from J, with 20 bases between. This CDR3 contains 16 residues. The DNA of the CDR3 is TGTGCCAGCAGCTTTCTGGGGACGGGGGAAGGGGCTGAAGCTTTCTTT. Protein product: CASSFLGTGEGAEAFF.

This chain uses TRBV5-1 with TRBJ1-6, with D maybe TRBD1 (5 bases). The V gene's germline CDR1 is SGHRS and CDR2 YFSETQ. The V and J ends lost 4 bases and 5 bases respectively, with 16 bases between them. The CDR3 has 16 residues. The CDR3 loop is CASSNVGGRHNSPLHF. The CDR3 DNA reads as TGCGCCAGCAGCAACGTGGGGGGAAGGCATAATTCACCCCTCCACTTT.

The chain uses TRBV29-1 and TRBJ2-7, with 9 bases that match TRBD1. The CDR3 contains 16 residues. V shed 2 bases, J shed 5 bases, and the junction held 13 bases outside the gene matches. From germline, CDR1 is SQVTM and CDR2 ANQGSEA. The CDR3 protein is CSVEKGTGQGFDEQYF. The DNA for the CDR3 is TGCAGCGTTGAAAAGGGAACGGGACAGGGATTCGACGAGCAGTACTTC.